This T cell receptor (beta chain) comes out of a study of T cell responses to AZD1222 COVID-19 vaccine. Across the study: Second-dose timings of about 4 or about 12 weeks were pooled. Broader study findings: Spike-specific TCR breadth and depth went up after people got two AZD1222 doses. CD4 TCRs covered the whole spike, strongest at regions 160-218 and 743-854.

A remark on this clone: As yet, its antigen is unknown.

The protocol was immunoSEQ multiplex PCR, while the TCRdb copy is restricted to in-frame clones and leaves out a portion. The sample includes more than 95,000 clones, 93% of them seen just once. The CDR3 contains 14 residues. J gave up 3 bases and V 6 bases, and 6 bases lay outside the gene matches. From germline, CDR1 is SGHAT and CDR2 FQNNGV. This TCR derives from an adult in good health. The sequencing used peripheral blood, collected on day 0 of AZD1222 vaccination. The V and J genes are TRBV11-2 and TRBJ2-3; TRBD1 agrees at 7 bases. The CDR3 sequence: CASSSGTATDTQYF. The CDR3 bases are TGTGCCAGCAGTTCCGGGACAGCAACAGATACGCAGTATTTT.